This note documents a single TCR beta chain sequence. Its antigen remains unidentified. This record belongs to a study of cytomegalovirus exposure and HLA in healthy donors. Whole-study results and caveats: Roughly even sequencing depth across donors was the assumption behind the presence/absence analyses. Whilst most TCR sequences proved rare, a subset of public TCRs occurred across many donors.

With 60 Vbeta and 13 Jbeta primers, the PCR was carried out. The repertoire was sequenced with immunoSEQ multiplex PCR; TCRdb's copy has only in-frame clones and lacks some. Here the sample table reports roughly 57,000 clones. This TCR was sampled from a man between 18 and 29 years old in good health and CMV-seropositive. Sequencing was carried out using PBMCs.

CDR3 amino acids: CASTGNNEQFF. The CDR3 DNA reads TGTGCCAGCACAGGGAACAATGAGCAGTTCTTC. This rearrangement joins TRBV6-6 to TRBJ2-1; tentative D call: TRBD1 (5 bases). V gave up 7 bases and J gave up 5 bases, with 6 bases separating them. The CDR3 totals 11 residues. Germline-derived CDR1 and CDR2 are MNHNY and SVGAGI (reference sequence).